Following are 18 T cell receptor beta chains from one sample sequenced in a study of vaccination effects on CD4 cells after COVID-19. Within the ViraFEST assay, antigen-specific CD4+ T cells underwent expansion with viral peptide pools prior to sequencing. CD4+ T cells were isolated after about eleven days of culture. Prior SARS-CoV-2 infection was absent in the vaccine recipients, as shown by negative nucleocapsid antibodies. The data were produced by immunoSEQ multiplex PCR, yet TCRdb's version contains in-frame clones alone and is incomplete. The sample yields fewer than 70,000 clones, 75% to 90% seen once. No cognate antigen is known for these TCRs. Material: CD4+ T cells from PBMCs cultured with SARS-CoV-2 spike peptides, obtained before COVID-19 vaccination. These receptors were taken from a human donor who received a COVID-19 vaccine.

The chain links TRBV5-5 to TRBJ2-4; 9 bases fit TRBD1. Germline values: CDR1 SGHKS, CDR2 YYEKEE (reference sequence). The CDR3 is 14 amino acids. V lost 3 bases and J lost 7; bases outside the gene matches: 5. As DNA, the CDR3 is TGTGCCAGCAGCTGGGGACAGGGATTTAACATTCAGTACTTC. Translating it yields CASSWGQGFNIQYF.

This chain connects TRBV5-1 to TRBJ2-5; 11 bases map to TRBD1. The CDR3 is made up of 17 amino acids. V lost 4 bases, J lost 2 bases, and 10 bases stayed unmatched. Germline V gives CDR1 SGHRS, CDR2 YFSETQ. CDR3 loop: CASSENPGTGGQETQYF. Written as DNA, the CDR3 is TGCGCCAGCAGCGAAAACCCCGGGACAGGGGGACAAGAGACCCAGTACTTC.

The chain has TRBV6-2 or TRBV6-3 and TRBJ2-4; 12 bases are a match to TRBD2. V trimming: 5 bases; J trimming: 9 bases; junction bases outside the gene matches: 11. Germline lookup yields CDR1 MNHEY and CDR2 SVGEGT. The CDR3 is 16 residues long. The CDR3 loop is CASSRASGGDLSIQYF. The CDR3 DNA follows: TGTGCCAGCAGTCGCGCTAGCGGGGGGGACCTGAGCATTCAGTACTTC.

The gene calls are TRBV14 and TRBJ1-4; 7 nucleotides match TRBD1. The CDR3 covers 16 residues. The germline gives CDR1 SGHDN, CDR2 FVKESK. V shed 3 bases, J shed 4 bases, and the junction held 8 bases outside the gene matches. The CDR3 nucleotides are TGTGCCAGCAGCCAGACCGTGGGACAGTATAATGAAAAACTGTTTTTT. Protein sequence: CASSQTVGQYNEKLFF.

The V call is TRBV30, the J call TRBJ1-1; the D is unclear. The CDR3 has 13 residues. V gave up 4 bases and J gave up 2 bases, with 11 bases separating them. Germline CDR1 and CDR2: GTSNPN and SVGIG (reference sequence). CDR3 protein: CAWNRDSNTEAFF. The CDR3 DNA is TGTGCCTGGAACCGGGATAGTAACACTGAAGCTTTCTTT.

This clone has a single count. The chain couples TRBV18 to TRBJ1-5; D gene unclear. The germline gives CDR1 KGHSH, CDR2 LQKENI. The CDR3 contains 17 residues. Trimming pared 3 bases from V and 1 base from J, leaving 16 bases between. The CDR3 spells CASSPRVEGFSNQPQHF. CDR3 nucleotides: TGTGCCAGCTCACCCCGAGTGGAGGGTTTCAGCAATCAGCCCCAGCATTTT.

The chain joins TRBV11-2 to TRBJ1-1; D remains ambiguous. Germline CDR1 and CDR2: SGHAT and FQNNGV. There are 15 residues in the CDR3. The germline V and J ends were trimmed by 1 base and 0 bases, with 9 bases remaining between them. The CDR3 sequence: CASSLGVSLNTEAFF. The CDR3 DNA reads as TGTGCCAGCAGCTTAGGGGTTTCTTTGAACACTGAAGCTTTCTTT.

This chain connects TRBV6-6 to TRBJ2-7; D may be TRBD2 (5 bases). The germline gives CDR1 MNHNY, CDR2 SVGAGI (reference sequence). The ends were cut back, 6 bases at V and 0 bases at J, with 15 bases in the middle. There are 15 residues in the CDR3. Here the CDR3 reads CASSPISRGSYEQYV. The DNA for the CDR3 is TGTGCCAGCAGCCCAATCAGCCGGGGCTCCTACGAGCAGTACGTC.

The DNA for the CDR3 is TGTGCCAGCAGTGAAGACGGCAGGGGGCGCAGCTATGGCTACACCTTC. Its translation is CASSEDGRGRSYGYTF. The chain links TRBV2 to TRBJ1-2, with 8 bases identical to TRBD1. The CDR3 runs to 16 residues. The germline V gene has CDR1 SNHLY and CDR2 FYNNEI. Trimming removed 1 base from V and 4 bases from J; junction bases left unmatched: 8.

The J gene is TRBJ2-3, the V gene TRBV9; maybe TRBD2 (6 bases). Germline CDR1 reads SGDLS; CDR2 reads YYNGEE. V lost 0 bases, J lost 0 bases, and 11 bases lay in between. The length of the CDR3 is 16 residues. The CDR3 loop is CASSVVMGGSTDTQYF. Here the CDR3 DNA reads TGTGCCAGCAGCGTAGTTATGGGGGGAAGCACAGATACGCAGTATTTT. The entire variable domain, with the rest obtained from reference TRBV9 and TRBJ2-3, is as follows: DSGVTQTPKHLITATGQRVTLRCSPRSGDLSVYWYQQSLDQGLQFLIQYYNGEERAKGNILERFSAQQFPDLHSELNLSSLELGDSALYFCASSVVMGGSTDTQYFGPGTRLTVL.

V and J are TRBV6-5 and TRBJ2-1, with 10 bases identical to TRBD2. CDR1 is MNHEY and CDR2 is SVGAGI in the germline V gene. The length of the CDR3 is 15 residues. The J segment lost 4 bases and the V segment lost 1 base, leaving 1 base of the junction unmatched. The CDR3 region has the DNA TGTGCCAGCAGTTACTTTAGCGGGGGGTACAATGAGCAGTTCTTC. Its protein product is CASSYFSGGYNEQFF.

This clone came up a few times. DNA of the CDR3: TGTGCCAGCAGACCGACAGGGATGAACACCGGGGAGCTGTTTTTT. The encoded protein is CASRPTGMNTGELFF. This rearrangement joins TRBV11-3 to TRBJ2-2; 7 nucleotides match TRBD1. The CDR3 sequence is 15 residues long. With 6 bases clipped from V and 1 base from J, the junction kept 5 bases outside the gene matches. CDR1 SGHNT and CDR2 YENEEA come from the germline V gene.

The chain has TRBV19 and TRBJ2-4; 11 bases map to TRBD1. After removal of 10 bases from V and 6 bases from J, the junction contained 2 bases not matched to a gene. The V gene's germline CDR1 is LNHDA and CDR2 SQIVND (reference sequence). This CDR3 is built from 12 residues. CDR3 sequence (DNA): TGTGCCACGGGACAGGGGGGAAACATTCAGTACTTC. Protein product: CATGQGGNIQYF. Drawing the rest from reference TRBV19 and TRBJ2-4, the complete variable domain is DGGITQSPKYLFRKEGQNVTLSCEQNLNHDAMYWYRQDPGQGLRLIYYSQIVNDFQKGDIAEGYSVSREKKESFPLTVTSAQKNPTAFYLCATGQGGNIQYFGAGTRLSVL.

This chain connects TRBV6-1 to TRBJ1-5; the D is unclear. The CDR3 runs to 16 residues. The germline V and J ends were trimmed by 4 bases and 6 bases, with 19 bases remaining between them. The V gene's germline CDR1 is MNHNS and CDR2 SASEGT. The CDR3 DNA is TGTGCCAGCAGTGGTACCGGGAGCTGGGCATCTCAGCCCCAGCATTTT. It specifies CASSGTGSWASQPQHF.

This clone was seen more than once but under ten times. The rearrangement uses TRBV2 and TRBJ1-3, with 7 bases matching TRBD1. V was pared by 8 bases and J by 0 bases, with 4 bases of the junction left unmatched. Germline loops: CDR1 SNHLY, CDR2 FYNNEI. This CDR3 contains 14 residues. The DNA of the CDR3 is TGTGCCAGCCGGACAGGCTTCTCTGGAAACACCATATATTTT. Translation gives CASRTGFSGNTIYF.

The rearrangement joins TRBV29-1 to TRBJ2-1; D might be TRBD1 (6 bases). The V gene lost 5 bases and the J gene lost 14 bases, with 22 bases spanning the gap. From germline, CDR1 is SQVTM and CDR2 ANQGSEA. CDR3 size: 13 residues. The DNA for the CDR3 is TGCAGCGTTTCCAACCCCCGGGACATCCTTGAGTTCTTC. Protein: CSVSNPRDILEFF.

The V gene is TRBV7-2, the J gene TRBJ1-4; a possible D gene is TRBD1 (5 bases). The CDR3 is 15 residues long. CDR1 and CDR2 from the germline V gene are SGHTA and FQGNSA. The V gene lost 1 base and the J gene lost 7 bases, with 13 bases spanning the gap. The CDR3: CASSLVYQGGEKLFF. CDR3 sequence (DNA): TGTGCCAGCAGCTTAGTCTATCAGGGTGGTGAAAAACTGTTTTTT.

This clone was seen once. The chain has TRBV7-2 and TRBJ2-5; 7 positions match TRBD1. V lost 5 bases and J lost 5; bases outside the gene matches: 5. The CDR3 sequence is 13 residues long. The V gene's germline CDR1 is SGHTA and CDR2 FQGNSA. The CDR3 nucleotides read TGTGCCAGCAGCCGGACAGGTCCGGAGACCCAGTACTTC. This sequence encodes CASSRTGPETQYF.